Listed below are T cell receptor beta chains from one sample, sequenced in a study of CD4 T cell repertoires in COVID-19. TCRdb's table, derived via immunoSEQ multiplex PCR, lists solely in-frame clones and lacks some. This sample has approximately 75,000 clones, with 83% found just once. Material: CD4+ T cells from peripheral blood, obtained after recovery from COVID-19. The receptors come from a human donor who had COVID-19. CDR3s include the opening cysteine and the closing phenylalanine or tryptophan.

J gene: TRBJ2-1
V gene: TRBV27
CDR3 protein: CASSTPGQGDNEQFF

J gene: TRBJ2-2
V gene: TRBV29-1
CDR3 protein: CSVAASGVTGELFF

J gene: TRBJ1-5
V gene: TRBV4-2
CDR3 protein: CASSQGGHQPQHF

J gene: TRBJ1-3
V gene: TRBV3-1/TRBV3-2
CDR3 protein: CASSSEAQVFSGNTIYF

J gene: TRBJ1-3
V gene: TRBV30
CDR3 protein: CAWSVGRNTIYF

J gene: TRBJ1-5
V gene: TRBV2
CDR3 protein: CASTGQLNQPQHF

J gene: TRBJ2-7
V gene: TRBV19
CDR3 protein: CASSLGGTVYEQYF

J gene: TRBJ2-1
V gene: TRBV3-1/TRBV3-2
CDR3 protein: CASSQDYTGTGIGVQFF

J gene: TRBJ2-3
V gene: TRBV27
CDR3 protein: CASSWGLAKDTQYF

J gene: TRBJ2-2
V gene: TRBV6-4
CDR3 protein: CASIPGQRNTGELFF

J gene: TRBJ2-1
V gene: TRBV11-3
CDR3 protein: CASSLGLADNEQFF

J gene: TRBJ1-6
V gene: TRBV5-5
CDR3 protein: CASRQGTHNSPLHF

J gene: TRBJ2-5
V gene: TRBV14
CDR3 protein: CASSVRGETQYF

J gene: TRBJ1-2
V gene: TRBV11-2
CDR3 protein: CASSFSTGEDTF

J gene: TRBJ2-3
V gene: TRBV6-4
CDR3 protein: CASSDHFTGTQYF

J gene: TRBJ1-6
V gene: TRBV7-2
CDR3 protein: CASSLDSGGGSPLHF

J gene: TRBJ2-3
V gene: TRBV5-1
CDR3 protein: CASSSSGGTDTQYF

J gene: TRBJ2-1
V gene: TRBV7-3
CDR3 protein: CASSGSGTGGHNEQFF

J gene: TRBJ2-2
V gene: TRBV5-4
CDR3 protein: CASSWGQGVTGELFF

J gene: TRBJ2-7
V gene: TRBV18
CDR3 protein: CASSPRRSSYEQYF

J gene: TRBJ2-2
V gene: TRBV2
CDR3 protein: CASLRQGNTGELFF

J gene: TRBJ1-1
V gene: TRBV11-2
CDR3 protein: CASSLDFRFMNTEAFF

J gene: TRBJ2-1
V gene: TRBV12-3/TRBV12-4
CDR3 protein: CASSPDNEQFF

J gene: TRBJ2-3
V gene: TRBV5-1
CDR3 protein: CASSLQGAGDKDTQYF

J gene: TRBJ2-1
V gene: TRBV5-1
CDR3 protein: CASSLSGPRGNEQFF

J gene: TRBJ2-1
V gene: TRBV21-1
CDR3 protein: CASSKCRGPGDEQFF

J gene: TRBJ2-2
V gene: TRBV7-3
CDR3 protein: CASSLQGNTGELFF

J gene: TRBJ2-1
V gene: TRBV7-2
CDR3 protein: CASSPTSASSYNEQFF